The next 22 T cell receptor beta chains were all read from a single sample in a study of control samples from healthy donors and cancer patients. Sequencing used immunoSEQ multiplex PCR; TCRdb keeps in-frame clones, though not all of them. Of about 130,000 clones detected, approximately 92% appear once; the ten largest clones hold around 5.4%. The sequenced sample was blood. These TCRs come from a man between 18 and 35 years old in good health.

The table lists this clone with a few counts. The rearrangement joins TRBV29-1 to TRBJ1-2; D is undetermined. Per the germline V gene, CDR1 is SQVTM and CDR2 is ANQGSEA. Trimming pared 7 bases from V and 0 bases from J, leaving 12 bases between. The CDR3 is 13 residues long. CDR3 DNA: TGCAGCGCCGGGCAGAAAGCTAACTATGGCTACACCTTC. Translated, it gives CSAGQKANYGYTF. The full variable domain, in which reference TRBV29-1 and TRBJ1-2 provide the parts outside the CDR3, is SAVISQKPSRDICQRGTSLTIQCQVDSQVTMMFWYRQQPGQSLTLIATANQGSEATYESGFVIDKFPISRPNLTFSTLTVSNMSPEDSSIYLCSAGQKANYGYTFGSGTRLTVV.

This sequence joins TRBV6-5 and TRBJ1-2; a possible D gene is TRBD1 (5 bases). From germline, CDR1 is MNHEY and CDR2 SVGAGI. V shed 5 bases and J shed 4 bases, with 8 bases lying between them. The CDR3 covers 12 residues. The CDR3 DNA sequence: TGTGCCAGCAGTCGGACACTCTATGGCTACACCTTC. This translates into CASSRTLYGYTF.

This clone was detected only once. The same CDR3 is also encoded by other DNA sequences in this sample. V gene TRBV5-1 combines with J gene TRBJ1-1, with D unclear. The V end was cut by 0 bases, the J end by 4 bases, with 16 bases between. The germline gives CDR1 SGHRS, CDR2 YFSETQ. CDR3 length: 16 residues. CDR3 nucleotide sequence: TGCGCCAGCAGCTTGGGAGCGGGTGGGTGGGGCACTGAAGCTTTCTTT. Protein: CASSLGAGGWGTEAFF.

The chain has TRBV3-1 (or the pseudogene TRBV3-2) and TRBJ1-1, with 7 bases lining up with TRBD1. The trim removed 4 bases at V and 2 bases at J, leaving 1 base unmatched. The germline CDR1 and CDR2 sequences are LGHDT and YNNKEL (reference sequence). The CDR3 runs to 13 residues. The CDR3 loop reads CASSRQGNTEAFF. DNA of the CDR3: TGTGCCAGCAGCCGACAGGGAAACACTGAAGCTTTCTTT.

V and J are TRBV20-1 and TRBJ1-2; D unclear. This CDR3 has 12 residues. Trimming shortened V by 3 bases and J by 7 bases, and 12 bases separated the two germline ends. Per the germline V gene, CDR1 is DFQATT and CDR2 is SNEGSKA (reference sequence). The CDR3 DNA sequence: TGCAGTGCTAGTCTGGTGTTCGGTGGCTACACCTTC. It specifies CSASLVFGGYTF.

The rearrangement uses TRBV13 and TRBJ1-2, with D unclear. V was pared by 5 bases and J by 1 base, with 14 bases between. Germline V gene sequence: CDR1 PRHDT, CDR2 FYEKMQ (reference sequence). The CDR3 is 15 residues long. The CDR3 sequence: CASSIAPFGNYGYTF. DNA for the CDR3: TGTGCCAGCAGCATCGCCCCCTTTGGTAACTATGGCTACACCTTC.

The V call is TRBV6-6, the J call TRBJ2-1; D remains ambiguous. The germline gives CDR1 MNHNY, CDR2 SVGAGI (reference sequence). The ends were cut back, 6 bases at V and 8 bases at J, with 11 bases in the middle. This CDR3 contains 12 residues. CDR3 coding DNA: TGTGCCAGCAGCCCCAGTCCTGATGAGCAGTTCTTC. Its protein is CASSPSPDEQFF.

The chain links TRBV19 to TRBJ2-1; maybe TRBD1 (6 bases). CDR1 LNHDA and CDR2 SQIVND come from the germline V gene (reference sequence). Between the trimmed V and J ends, which lost 3 bases and 5 bases, there was a span of 8 bases. The CDR3 runs 13 residues. CDR3 nucleotides: TGTGCCAGTAGTATGGGGGCCCACAATGAGCAGTTCTTC. It is translated as CASSMGAHNEQFF.

The chain has TRBV6-6 and TRBJ1-2, with TRBD1 matching 7 bases. CDR1 and CDR2 from the germline V gene are MNHNY and SVGAGI (reference sequence). After removal of 6 bases from V and 4 bases from J, the junction contained 2 bases not matched to a gene. CDR3 length equals 12 residues. This chain's CDR3 is CASSGQAYGYTF. CDR3 nucleotide sequence: TGTGCCAGCAGCGGACAGGCCTATGGCTACACCTTC.

The rearrangement uses TRBV5-1 and TRBJ2-1; the match to TRBD1 covers 7 bases. CDR1 and CDR2 (germline): SGHRS, YFSETQ. CDR3 length equals 14 residues. Germline trimming cut 4 bases from V and 8 bases from J; bases unmatched to any gene: 9. This CDR3 reads CASSTPQGLYEQFF. CDR3 in DNA: TGCGCCAGCAGCACCCCACAGGGGTTATATGAGCAGTTCTTC.

CDR3 residues: CAISESVGQGPVGYTF. The CDR3 DNA follows: TGTGCCATCAGTGAGTCGGTCGGACAGGGGCCTGTTGGCTACACCTTC. The chain recombines TRBV10-3 with TRBJ1-2, with 9 bases aligning to TRBD1. The CDR3 runs 16 residues. Germline assignment: CDR1 ENHRY and CDR2 SYGVKD. V dropped 0 bases and J dropped 7; count of bases not matched to a gene: 9.

This clone was counted once. The V call is TRBV5-5, the J call TRBJ2-3; D possibly corresponds to TRBD1 (5 bases). Trimming removed 0 bases from V and 2 bases from J, with 10 bases in between. The germline V gene has CDR1 SGHKS and CDR2 YYEKEE (reference sequence). The CDR3 extends over 15 amino acids. The CDR3, as DNA: TGTGCCAGCAGCTTGGTTACAGGTTACACAGATACGCAGTATTTT. It is translated as CASSLVTGYTDTQYF.

The chain carries TRBV9 and TRBJ2-3, with D maybe TRBD2 (6 bases). The CDR3 is made up of 16 amino acids. CDR1 is SGDLS and CDR2 is YYNGEE in the germline V gene. Trimming left V 3 bases short and J 0 bases short, with 14 bases between. CDR3 sequence: CASSETYRGSTDTQYF. Written as DNA, the CDR3 is TGTGCCAGCAGCGAAACGTACCGGGGGAGCACAGATACGCAGTATTTT. Full variable domain (missing parts from reference TRBV9 and TRBJ2-3): DSGVTQTPKHLITATGQRVTLRCSPRSGDLSVYWYQQSLDQGLQFLIQYYNGEERAKGNILERFSAQQFPDLHSELNLSSLELGDSALYFCASSETYRGSTDTQYFGPGTRLTVL.

The chain has TRBV30 and TRBJ1-1, with 7 positions matching TRBD1. This CDR3 is 14 amino acids long. Germline V gene data show CDR1 as GTSNPN and CDR2 as SVGIG (reference sequence). With 3 bases clipped from V and 4 bases from J, the junction kept 8 bases outside the gene matches. The CDR3, as DNA: TGTGCCTGGAGCACAGGGGTTGGGACCACTGAAGCTTTCTTT. Protein product: CAWSTGVGTTEAFF.

The rearrangement links TRBV19 to TRBJ1-1, with D maybe TRBD1 (5 bases). The V end lost 1 base, the J end lost 7 bases, and 16 bases lay between the germline ends. Looked up from germline, CDR1 is LNHDA and CDR2 is SQIVND (reference sequence). This CDR3 has 15 residues. The CDR3 DNA reads TGTGCCAGTAGTATAGGAGGGGACTCGCTAAGTGAAGCTTTCTTT. This encodes CASSIGGDSLSEAFF.

The chain combines TRBV19 with TRBJ1-2; D may be TRBD1 (5 bases). CDR3 length: 12 residues. V was clipped by 5 bases and J by 8 bases, with 12 bases between them. From germline, CDR1 is LNHDA and CDR2 SQIVND (reference sequence). The CDR3 spells CASSPREEGYTF. CDR3 coding DNA: TGTGCCAGTAGTCCCAGGGAGGAGGGCTACACCTTC.

The V call is TRBV7-7, the J call TRBJ1-2; D is undetermined. V gave up 4 bases and J gave up 4 bases, with 25 bases separating them. CDR1 is SSHAT, CDR2 FNYEAQ, per germline (reference sequence). This CDR3 spans 18 amino acids. CDR3 in amino acids: CASSSTSLKTRTSYGYTF. The CDR3 DNA reads TGTGCCAGCAGCTCCACCTCGCTTAAGACAAGAACCTCCTATGGCTACACCTTC.

This chain connects TRBV10-3 to TRBJ1-5, with a weak D call TRBD1 (6 bases). This CDR3 is built from 14 residues. V lost 6 bases and J lost 1, with 10 bases in between. Germline V gene sequence: CDR1 ENHRY, CDR2 SYGVKD. The CDR3 region is CAIREGGSNQPQHF. In nucleotides, the CDR3 is TGTGCCATCAGGGAGGGGGGGAGCAATCAGCCCCAGCATTTT.

The rearrangement uses TRBV19 and TRBJ1-2, with unresolved D. Germline loops: CDR1 LNHDA, CDR2 SQIVND (reference sequence). The CDR3 has 16 residues. V gave up 7 bases and J gave up 4 bases, with 22 bases separating them. The CDR3 region is CASTQKGGTAAYGYTF. CDR3 sequence (DNA): TGTGCCAGTACCCAAAAGGGAGGCACAGCCGCCTATGGCTACACCTTC.

The V and J genes are TRBV18 and TRBJ2-4; D is ambiguous. The germline V gene encodes CDR1 KGHSH and CDR2 LQKENI. The CDR3 runs to 14 residues. The V end was cut by 3 bases, the J end by 0 bases, with 6 bases between. CDR3 loop: CASSPPIAKNIQYF. The CDR3 DNA sequence: TGTGCCAGCTCACCCCCTATAGCCAAAAACATTCAGTACTTC.

This chain joins TRBV5-1 and TRBJ2-3; 13 nucleotides align to TRBD2. Germline values: CDR1 SGHRS, CDR2 YFSETQ. The CDR3 runs 17 residues. With V trimmed by 0 bases and J by 6 bases, 7 bases remained unmatched. The CDR3 coding sequence is TGCGCCAGCAGCTTGGGACTAGCGGGGGGTCTGGGCGATACGCAGTATTTT. The encoded protein is CASSLGLAGGLGDTQYF.

The chain recombines TRBV2 with TRBJ2-5, with D perhaps being TRBD1 or TRBD2 (6 bases each). Trimming left V 4 bases short and J 4 bases short, with 10 bases between. This CDR3 is built from 13 residues. Per germline, CDR1 SNHLY and CDR2 FYNNEI. CDR3 sequence reads: CASSAGAPETQYF. The CDR3 region has the DNA TGTGCCAGCAGTGCGGGGGCGCCAGAGACCCAGTACTTC.